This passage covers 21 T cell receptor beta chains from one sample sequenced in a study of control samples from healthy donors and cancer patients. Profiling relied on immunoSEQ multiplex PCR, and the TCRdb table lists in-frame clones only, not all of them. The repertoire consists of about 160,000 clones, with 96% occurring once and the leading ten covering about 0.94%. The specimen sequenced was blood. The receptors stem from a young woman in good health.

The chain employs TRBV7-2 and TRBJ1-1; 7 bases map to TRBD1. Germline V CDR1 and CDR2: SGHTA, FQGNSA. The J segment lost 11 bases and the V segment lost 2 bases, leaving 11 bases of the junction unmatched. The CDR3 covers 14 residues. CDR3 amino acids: CASSLSRDSALAFF. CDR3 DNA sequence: TGTGCCAGCAGCTTATCCCGGGACAGCGCGTTGGCTTTCTTT.

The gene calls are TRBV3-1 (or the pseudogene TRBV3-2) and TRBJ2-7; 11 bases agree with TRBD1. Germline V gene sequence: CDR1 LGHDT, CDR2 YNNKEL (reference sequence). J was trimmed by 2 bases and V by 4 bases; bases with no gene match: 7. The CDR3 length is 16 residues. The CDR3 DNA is TGTGCCAGCAGCCTTTCCGGGACAGGGGGTGCCTACGAGCAGTACTTC. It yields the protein CASSLSGTGGAYEQYF.

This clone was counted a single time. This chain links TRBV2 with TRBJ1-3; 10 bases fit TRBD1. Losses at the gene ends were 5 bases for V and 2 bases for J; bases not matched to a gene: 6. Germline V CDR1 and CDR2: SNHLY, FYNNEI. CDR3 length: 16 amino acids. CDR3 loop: CASSWTGGPPGNTIYF. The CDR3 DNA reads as TGTGCCAGCAGTTGGACAGGGGGGCCCCCTGGAAACACCATATATTTT.

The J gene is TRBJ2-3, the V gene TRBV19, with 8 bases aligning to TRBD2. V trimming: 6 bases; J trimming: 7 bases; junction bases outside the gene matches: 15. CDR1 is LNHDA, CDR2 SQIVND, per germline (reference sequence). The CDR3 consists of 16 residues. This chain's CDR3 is CASSRQRGLLRNTQYF. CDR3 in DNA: TGTGCCAGTAGCCGACAGCGGGGGCTGCTCCGGAATACGCAGTATTTT.

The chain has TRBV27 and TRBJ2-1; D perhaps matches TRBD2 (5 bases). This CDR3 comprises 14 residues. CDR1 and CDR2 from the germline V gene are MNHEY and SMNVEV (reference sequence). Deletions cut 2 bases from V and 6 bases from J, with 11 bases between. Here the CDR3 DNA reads TGTGCCAGCAGTTTAGAGGCTAGCTTCAATGAGCAGTTCTTC. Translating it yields CASSLEASFNEQFF.

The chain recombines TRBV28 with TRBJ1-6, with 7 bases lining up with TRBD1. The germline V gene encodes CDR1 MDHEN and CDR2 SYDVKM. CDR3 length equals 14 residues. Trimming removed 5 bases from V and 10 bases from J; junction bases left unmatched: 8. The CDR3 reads CASSLRQGASPLHF. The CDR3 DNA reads TGTGCCAGCAGTCTGCGACAGGGTGCCTCACCCCTCCACTTT.

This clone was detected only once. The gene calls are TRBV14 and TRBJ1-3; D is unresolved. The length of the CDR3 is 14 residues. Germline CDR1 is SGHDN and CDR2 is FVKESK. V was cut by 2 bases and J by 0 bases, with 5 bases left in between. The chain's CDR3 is CASSQTFSGNTIYF. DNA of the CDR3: TGTGCCAGCAGCCAAACGTTCTCTGGAAACACCATATATTTT.

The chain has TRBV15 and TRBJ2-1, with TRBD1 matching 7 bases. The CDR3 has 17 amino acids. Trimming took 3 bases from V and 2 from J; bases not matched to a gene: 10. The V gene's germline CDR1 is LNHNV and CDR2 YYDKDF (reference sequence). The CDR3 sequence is CATSSLSTGVAYNEQFF. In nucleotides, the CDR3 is TGTGCCACCAGCAGTTTATCAACAGGGGTGGCCTACAATGAGCAGTTCTTC.

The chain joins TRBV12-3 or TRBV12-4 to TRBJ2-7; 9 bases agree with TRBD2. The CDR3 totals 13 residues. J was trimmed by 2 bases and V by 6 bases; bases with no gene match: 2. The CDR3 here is CASRIAGAYEQYF. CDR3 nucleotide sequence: TGTGCCAGCAGAATAGCGGGAGCCTACGAGCAGTACTTC.

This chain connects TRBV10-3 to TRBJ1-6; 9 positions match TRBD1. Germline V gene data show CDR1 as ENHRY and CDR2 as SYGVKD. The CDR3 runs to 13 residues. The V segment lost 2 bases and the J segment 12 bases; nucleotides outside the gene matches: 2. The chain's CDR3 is CAISETGGEPLHF. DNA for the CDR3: TGTGCCATCAGTGAGACAGGGGGCGAACCCCTCCACTTT.

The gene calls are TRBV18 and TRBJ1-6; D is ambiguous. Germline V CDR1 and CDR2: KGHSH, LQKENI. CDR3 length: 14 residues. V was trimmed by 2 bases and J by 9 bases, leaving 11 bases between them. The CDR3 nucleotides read TGTGCCAGCTCACCAAATGTCCGGATTTCACCCCTCCACTTT. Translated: CASSPNVRISPLHF.

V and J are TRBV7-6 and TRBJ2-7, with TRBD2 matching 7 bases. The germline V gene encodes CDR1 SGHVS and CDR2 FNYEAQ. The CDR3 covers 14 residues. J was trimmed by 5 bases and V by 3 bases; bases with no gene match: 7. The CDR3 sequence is CASSLGGGINEQYF. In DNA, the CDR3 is TGTGCCAGCAGCTTGGGGGGAGGGATCAACGAGCAGTACTTC.

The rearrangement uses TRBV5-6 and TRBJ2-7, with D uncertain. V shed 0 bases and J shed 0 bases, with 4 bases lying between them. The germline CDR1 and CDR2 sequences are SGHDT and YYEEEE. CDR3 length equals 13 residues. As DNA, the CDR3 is TGTGCCAGCAGCTTGGGGAACTCCTACGAGCAGTACTTC. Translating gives CASSLGNSYEQYF.

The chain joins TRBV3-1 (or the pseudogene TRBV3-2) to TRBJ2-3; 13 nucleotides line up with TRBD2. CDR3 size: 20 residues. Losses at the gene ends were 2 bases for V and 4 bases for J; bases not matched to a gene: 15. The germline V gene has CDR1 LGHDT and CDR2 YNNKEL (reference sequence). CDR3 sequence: CASSQKTSGRAGGFSDTQYF. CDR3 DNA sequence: TGTGCCAGCAGCCAAAAAACTAGCGGGAGGGCCGGTGGTTTTTCAGATACGCAGTATTTT.

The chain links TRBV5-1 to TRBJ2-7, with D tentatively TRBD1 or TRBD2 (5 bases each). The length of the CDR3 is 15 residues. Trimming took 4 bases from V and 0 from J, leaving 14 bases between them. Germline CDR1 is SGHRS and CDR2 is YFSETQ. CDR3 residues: CASSRVGDSSYEQYF. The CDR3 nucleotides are TGCGCCAGCAGCAGGGTGGGGGATAGCTCCTACGAGCAGTACTTC.

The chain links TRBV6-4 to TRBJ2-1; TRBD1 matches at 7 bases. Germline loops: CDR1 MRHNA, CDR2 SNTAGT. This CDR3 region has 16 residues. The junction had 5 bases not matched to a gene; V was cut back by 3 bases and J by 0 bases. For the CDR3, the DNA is TGTGCCAGCAGTGAGGACAGGACACTCTCCTACAATGAGCAGTTCTTC. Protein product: CASSEDRTLSYNEQFF.

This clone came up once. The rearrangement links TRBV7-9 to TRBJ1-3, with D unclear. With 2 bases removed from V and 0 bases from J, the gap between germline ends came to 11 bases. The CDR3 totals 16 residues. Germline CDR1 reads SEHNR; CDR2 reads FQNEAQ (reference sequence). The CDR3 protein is CASSLWQPSSGNTIYF. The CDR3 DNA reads TGTGCCAGCAGCTTATGGCAGCCGAGCTCTGGAAACACCATATATTTT.

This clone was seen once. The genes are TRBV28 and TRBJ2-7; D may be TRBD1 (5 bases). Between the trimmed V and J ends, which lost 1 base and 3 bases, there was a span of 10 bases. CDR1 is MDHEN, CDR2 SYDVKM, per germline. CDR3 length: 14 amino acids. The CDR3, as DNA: TGTGCCAGCAGTTTATTGAGGCAGGGCTACGAGCAGTACTTC. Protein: CASSLLRQGYEQYF.

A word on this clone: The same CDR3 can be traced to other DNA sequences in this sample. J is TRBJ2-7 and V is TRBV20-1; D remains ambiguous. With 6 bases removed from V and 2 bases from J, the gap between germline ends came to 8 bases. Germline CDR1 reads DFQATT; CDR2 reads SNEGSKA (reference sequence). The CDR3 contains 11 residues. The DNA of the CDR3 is TGCAGTGCCAGTGTGACCTACGAGCAGTACTTC. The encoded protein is CSASVTYEQYF.

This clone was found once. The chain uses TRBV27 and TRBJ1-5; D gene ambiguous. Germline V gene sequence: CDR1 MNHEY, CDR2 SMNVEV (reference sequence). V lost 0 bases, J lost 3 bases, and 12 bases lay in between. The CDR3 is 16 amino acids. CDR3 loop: CASSLSIGFLNQPQHF. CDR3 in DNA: TGTGCCAGCAGTTTATCGATTGGTTTTCTCAATCAGCCCCAGCATTTT.

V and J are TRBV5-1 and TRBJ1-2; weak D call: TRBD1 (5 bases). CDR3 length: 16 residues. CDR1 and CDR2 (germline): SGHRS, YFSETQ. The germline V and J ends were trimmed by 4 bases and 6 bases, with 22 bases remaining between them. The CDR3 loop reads CASSGGYHEPFDGYTF. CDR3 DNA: TGCGCCAGCAGCGGGGGATACCACGAACCTTTTGATGGCTACACCTTC.